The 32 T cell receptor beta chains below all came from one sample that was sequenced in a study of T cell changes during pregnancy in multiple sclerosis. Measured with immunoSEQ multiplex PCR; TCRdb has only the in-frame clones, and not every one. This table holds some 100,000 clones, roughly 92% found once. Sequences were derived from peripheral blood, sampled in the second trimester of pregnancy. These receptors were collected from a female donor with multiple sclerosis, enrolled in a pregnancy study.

The CDR3 coding sequence is TGTGCCAGCAGCACCGGGGGGCCGCAAGAGACCCAGTACTTC. The encoded protein is CASSTGGPQETQYF. The rearrangement links TRBV7-7 to TRBJ2-5, with a tentative D call TRBD2 (7 bases). The V gene's germline CDR1 is SSHAT and CDR2 FNYEAQ (reference sequence). The CDR3 is 14 amino acids. V lost 5 bases to trimming and J lost 2 bases, with 12 bases between them.

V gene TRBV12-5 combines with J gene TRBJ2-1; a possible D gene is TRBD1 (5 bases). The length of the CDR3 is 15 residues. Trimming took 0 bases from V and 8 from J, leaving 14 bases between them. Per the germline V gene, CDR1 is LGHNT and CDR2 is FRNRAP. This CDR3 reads CASGLVPPRDHEQFF. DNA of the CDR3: TGTGCTAGTGGTTTGGTACCCCCCAGGGATCATGAGCAGTTCTTC.

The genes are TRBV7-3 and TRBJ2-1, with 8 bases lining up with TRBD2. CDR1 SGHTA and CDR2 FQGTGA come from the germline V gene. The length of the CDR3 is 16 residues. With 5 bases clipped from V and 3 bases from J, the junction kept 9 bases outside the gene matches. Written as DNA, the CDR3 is TGTGCCAGCAGCCCATGGGCGGGGGGTGGCTACAATGAGCAGTTCTTC. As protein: CASSPWAGGGYNEQFF.

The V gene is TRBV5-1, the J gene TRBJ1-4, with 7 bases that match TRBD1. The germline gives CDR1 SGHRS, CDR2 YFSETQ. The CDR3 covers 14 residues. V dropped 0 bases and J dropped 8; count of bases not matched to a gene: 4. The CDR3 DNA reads TGCGCCAGCAGCTTGGTGCAGGGGGAGGAAAAACTGTTTTTT. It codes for CASSLVQGEEKLFF.

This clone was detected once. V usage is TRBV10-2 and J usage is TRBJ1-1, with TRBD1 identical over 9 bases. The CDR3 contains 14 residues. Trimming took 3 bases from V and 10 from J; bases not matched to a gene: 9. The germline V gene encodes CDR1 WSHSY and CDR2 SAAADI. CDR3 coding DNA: TGCGCCAGCAGTGAAAGGACAGGGGACCAAGGAGCTTTCTTT. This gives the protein CASSERTGDQGAFF.

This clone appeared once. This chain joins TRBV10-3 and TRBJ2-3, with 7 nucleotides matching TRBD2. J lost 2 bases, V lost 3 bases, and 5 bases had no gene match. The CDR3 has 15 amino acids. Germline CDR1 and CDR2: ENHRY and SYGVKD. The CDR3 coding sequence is TGTGCCATCAGTGACTCTAGCGGAAACACAGATACGCAGTATTTT. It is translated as CAISDSSGNTDTQYF.

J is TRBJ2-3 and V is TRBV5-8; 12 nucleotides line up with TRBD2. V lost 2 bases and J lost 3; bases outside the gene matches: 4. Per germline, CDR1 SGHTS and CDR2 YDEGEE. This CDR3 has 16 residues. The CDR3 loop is CASSFLAGGPTDTQYF. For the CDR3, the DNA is TGTGCCAGCAGCTTTCTAGCGGGAGGGCCAACAGATACGCAGTATTTT.

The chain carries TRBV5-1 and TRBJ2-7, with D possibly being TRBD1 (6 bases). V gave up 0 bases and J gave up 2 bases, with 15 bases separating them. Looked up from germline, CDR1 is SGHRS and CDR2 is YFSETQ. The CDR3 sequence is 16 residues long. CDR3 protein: CASSLAGYRATYEQYF. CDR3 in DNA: TGCGCCAGCAGCTTGGCCGGCTACAGGGCTACCTACGAGCAGTACTTC.

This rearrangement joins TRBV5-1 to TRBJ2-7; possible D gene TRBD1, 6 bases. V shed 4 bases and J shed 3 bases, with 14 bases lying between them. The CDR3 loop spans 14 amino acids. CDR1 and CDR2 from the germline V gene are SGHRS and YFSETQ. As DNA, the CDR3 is TGCGCCAGCAGCCCAACCGGGACACTCTACGAGCAGTACTTC. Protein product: CASSPTGTLYEQYF.

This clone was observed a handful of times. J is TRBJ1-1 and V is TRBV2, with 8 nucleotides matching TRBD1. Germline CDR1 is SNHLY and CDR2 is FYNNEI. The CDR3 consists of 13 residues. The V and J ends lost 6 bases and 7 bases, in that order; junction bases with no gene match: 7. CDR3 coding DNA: TGTGCCAGCAGCCGGACAGGGATCGGTGAAGCTTTCTTT. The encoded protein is CASSRTGIGEAFF.

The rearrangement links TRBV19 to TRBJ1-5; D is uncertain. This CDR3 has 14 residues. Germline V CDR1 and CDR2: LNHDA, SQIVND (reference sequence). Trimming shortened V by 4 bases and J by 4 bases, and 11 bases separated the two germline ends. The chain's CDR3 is CASSKTNRNQPQHF. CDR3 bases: TGTGCCAGTAGTAAGACAAATCGGAATCAGCCCCAGCATTTT.

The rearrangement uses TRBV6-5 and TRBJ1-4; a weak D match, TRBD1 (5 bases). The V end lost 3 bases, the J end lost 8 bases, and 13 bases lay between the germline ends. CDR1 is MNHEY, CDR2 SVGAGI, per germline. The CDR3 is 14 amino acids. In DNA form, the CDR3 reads TGTGCCAGCAGTTATCTAGGGGCCGGGGAAAAACTGTTTTTT. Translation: CASSYLGAGEKLFF.

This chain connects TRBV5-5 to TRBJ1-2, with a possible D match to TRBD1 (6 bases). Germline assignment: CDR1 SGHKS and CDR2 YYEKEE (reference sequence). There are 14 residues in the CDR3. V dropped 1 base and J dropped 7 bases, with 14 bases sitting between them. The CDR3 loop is CASSLRQGQGGYTF. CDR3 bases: TGTGCCAGCAGCTTGCGGCAGGGGCAGGGTGGCTACACCTTC.

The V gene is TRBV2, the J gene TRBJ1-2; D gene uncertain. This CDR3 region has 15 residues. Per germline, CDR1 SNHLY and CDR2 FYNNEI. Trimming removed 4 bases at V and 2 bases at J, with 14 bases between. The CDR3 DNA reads TGTGCCAGCAGTGCGATAGTCTCCTCGAACTATGGCTACACCTTC. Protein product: CASSAIVSSNYGYTF.

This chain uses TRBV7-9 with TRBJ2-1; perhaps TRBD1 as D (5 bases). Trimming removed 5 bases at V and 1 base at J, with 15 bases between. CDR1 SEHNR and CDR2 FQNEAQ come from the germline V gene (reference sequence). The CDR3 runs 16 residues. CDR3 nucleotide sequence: TGTGCCAGCAGCCCACGGACCAGGGTATCCTACAATGAGCAGTTCTTC. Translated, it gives CASSPRTRVSYNEQFF.

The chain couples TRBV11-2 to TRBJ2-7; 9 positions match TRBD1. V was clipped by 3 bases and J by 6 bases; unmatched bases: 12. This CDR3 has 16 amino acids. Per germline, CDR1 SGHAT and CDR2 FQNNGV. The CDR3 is CASSFGGPGQGGEQYF. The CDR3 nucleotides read TGTGCCAGCAGCTTTGGGGGGCCGGGACAGGGAGGCGAGCAGTACTTC. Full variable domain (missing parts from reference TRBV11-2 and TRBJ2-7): EAGVAQSPRYKIIEKRQSVAFWCNPISGHATLYWYQQILGQGPKLLIQFQNNGVVDDSQLPKDRFSAERLKGVDSTLKIQPAKLEDSAVYLCASSFGGPGQGGEQYFGPGTRLTVT.

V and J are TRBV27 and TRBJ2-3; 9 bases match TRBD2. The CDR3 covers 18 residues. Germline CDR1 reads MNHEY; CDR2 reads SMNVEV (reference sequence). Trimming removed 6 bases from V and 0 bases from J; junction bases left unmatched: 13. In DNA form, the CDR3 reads TGTGCCAGCAGCCTCCGCGGGCTAGCGGGGACTAGCACAGATACGCAGTATTTT. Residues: CASSLRGLAGTSTDTQYF.

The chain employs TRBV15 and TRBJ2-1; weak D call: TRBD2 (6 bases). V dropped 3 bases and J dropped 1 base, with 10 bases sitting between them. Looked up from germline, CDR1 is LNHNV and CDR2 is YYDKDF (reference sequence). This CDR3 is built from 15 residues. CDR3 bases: TGTGCCACCAGCAGCCGACTAGGATCCTACAATGAGCAGTTCTTC. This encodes CATSSRLGSYNEQFF.

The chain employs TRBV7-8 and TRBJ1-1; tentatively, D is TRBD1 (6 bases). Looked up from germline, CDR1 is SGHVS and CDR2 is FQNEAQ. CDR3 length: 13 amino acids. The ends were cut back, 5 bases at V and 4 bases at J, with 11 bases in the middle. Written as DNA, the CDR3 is TGTGCCAGCAGCCTTGGGACACCCACTGAAGCTTTCTTT. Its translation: CASSLGTPTEAFF. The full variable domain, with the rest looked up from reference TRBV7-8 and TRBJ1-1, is GAGVSQSPRYKVAKRGQDVALRCDPISGHVSLFWYQQALGQGPEFLTYFQNEAQLDKSGLPSDRFFAERPEGSVSTLKIQRTQQEDSAVYLCASSLGTPTEAFFGQGTRLTVV.

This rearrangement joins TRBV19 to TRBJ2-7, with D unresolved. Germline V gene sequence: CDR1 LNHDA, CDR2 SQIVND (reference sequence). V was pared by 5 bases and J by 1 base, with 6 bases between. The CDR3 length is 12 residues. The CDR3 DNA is TGTGCCAGTAGTGACGGGTCCTACGAGCAGTACTTC. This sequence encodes CASSDGSYEQYF. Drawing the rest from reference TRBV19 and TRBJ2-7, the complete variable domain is DGGITQSPKYLFRKEGQNVTLSCEQNLNHDAMYWYRQDPGQGLRLIYYSQIVNDFQKGDIAEGYSVSREKKESFPLTVTSAQKNPTAFYLCASSDGSYEQYFGPGTRLTVT.

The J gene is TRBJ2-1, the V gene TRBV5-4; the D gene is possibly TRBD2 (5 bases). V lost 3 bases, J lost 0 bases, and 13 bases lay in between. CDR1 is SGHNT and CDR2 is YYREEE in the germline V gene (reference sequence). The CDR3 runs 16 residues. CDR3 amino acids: CASSSPGSSSYNEQFF. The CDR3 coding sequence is TGTGCCAGCAGCTCCCCGGGATCCTCCTCCTACAATGAGCAGTTCTTC.

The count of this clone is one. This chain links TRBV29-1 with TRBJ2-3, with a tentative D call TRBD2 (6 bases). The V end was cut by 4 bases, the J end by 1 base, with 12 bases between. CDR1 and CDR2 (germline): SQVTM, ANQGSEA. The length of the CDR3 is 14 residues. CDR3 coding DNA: TGCAGCGTTGGGGCTAGCGTAGGCACAGATACGCAGTATTTT. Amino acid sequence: CSVGASVGTDTQYF.

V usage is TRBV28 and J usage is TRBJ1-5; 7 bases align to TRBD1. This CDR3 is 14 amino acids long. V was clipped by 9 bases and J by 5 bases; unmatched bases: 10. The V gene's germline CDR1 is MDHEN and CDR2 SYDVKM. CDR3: CASIPGGRYQPQHF. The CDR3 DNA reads TGTGCCAGTATCCCAGGGGGTAGGTATCAGCCCCAGCATTTT.

The CDR3 nucleotides are TGTGCCAGCAGTTACGGGGGAGGCCGGGCGGGTGGCTACACCTTC. Amino acid sequence: CASSYGGGRAGGYTF. The chain combines TRBV6-5 with TRBJ1-2; TRBD1 is a possible D gene (5 bases). Trimming took off 2 bases at V and 7 bases at J, with 17 bases between the two ends. Germline-derived CDR1 and CDR2 are MNHEY and SVGAGI. This CDR3 is 15 amino acids long.

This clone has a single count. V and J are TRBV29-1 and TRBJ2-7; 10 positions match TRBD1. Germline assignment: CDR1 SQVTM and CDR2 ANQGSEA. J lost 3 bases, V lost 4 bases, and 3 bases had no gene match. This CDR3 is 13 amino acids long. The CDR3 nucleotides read TGCAGCGTTGGGGACAGGGGTATCTACGAGCAGTACTTC. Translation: CSVGDRGIYEQYF.

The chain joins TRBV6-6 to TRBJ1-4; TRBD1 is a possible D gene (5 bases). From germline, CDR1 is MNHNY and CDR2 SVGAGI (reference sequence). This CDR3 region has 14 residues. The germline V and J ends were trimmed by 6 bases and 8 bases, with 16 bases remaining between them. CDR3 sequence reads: CASSPGGVGEKLFF. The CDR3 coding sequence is TGTGCCAGCAGCCCCGGGGGGGTGGGAGAAAAACTGTTTTTT.

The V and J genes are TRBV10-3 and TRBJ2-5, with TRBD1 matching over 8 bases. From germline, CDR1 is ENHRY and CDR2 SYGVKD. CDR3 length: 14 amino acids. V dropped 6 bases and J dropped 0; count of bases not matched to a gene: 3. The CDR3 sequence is CAIRKGQDQETQYF. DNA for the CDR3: TGTGCCATCAGGAAGGGACAGGACCAAGAGACCCAGTACTTC.

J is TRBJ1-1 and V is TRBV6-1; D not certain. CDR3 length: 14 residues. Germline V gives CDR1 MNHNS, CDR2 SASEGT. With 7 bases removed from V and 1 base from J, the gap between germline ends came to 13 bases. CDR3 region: CASTTFGGNTEAFF. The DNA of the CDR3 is TGTGCCAGCACTACATTCGGAGGGAACACTGAAGCTTTCTTT.

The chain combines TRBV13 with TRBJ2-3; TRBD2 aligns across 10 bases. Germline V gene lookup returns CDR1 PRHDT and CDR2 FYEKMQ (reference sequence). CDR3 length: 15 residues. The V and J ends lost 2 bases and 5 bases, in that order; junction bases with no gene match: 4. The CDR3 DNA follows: TGTGCCAGCAGCTTAATACTAGCGGGGATAGATACGCAGTATTTT. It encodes CASSLILAGIDTQYF.

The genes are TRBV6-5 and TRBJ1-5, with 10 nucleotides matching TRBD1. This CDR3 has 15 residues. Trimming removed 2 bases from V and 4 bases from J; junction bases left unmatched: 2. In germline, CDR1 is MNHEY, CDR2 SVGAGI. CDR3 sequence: CASSYGTGVNQPQHF. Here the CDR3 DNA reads TGTGCCAGCAGTTACGGGACAGGGGTTAATCAGCCCCAGCATTTT.

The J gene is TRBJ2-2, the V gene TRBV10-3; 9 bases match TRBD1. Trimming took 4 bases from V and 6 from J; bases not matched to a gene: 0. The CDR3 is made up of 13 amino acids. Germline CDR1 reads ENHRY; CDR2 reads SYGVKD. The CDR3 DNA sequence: TGTGCCATCAGTGGACAGGGGGCCGGGGAGCTGTTTTTT. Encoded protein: CAISGQGAGELFF.

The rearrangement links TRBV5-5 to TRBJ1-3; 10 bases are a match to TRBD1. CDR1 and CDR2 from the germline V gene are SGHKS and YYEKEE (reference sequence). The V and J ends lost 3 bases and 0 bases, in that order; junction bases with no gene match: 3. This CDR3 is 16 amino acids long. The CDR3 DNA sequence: TGTGCCAGCAGCTACGGACAGGGGGTCTCTGGAAACACCATATATTTT. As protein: CASSYGQGVSGNTIYF. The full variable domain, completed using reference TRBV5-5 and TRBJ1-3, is DAGVTQSPTHLIKTRGQQVTLRCSPISGHKSVSWYQQVLGQGPQFIFQYYEKEERGRGNFPDRFSARQFPNYSSELNVNALLLGDSALYLCASSYGQGVSGNTIYFGEGSWLTVV.